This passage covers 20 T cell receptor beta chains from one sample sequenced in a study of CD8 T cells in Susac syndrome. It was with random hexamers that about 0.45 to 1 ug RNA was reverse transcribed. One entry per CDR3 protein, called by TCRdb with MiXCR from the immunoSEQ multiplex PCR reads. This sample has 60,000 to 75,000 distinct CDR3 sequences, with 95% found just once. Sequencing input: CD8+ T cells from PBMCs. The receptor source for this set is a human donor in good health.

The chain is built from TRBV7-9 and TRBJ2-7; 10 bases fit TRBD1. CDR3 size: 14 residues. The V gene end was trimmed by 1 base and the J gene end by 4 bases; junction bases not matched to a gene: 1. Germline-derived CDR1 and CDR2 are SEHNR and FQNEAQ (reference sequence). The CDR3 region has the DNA TGTGCCAGCAGCTTAGGGGACAGGGGTTACGAGCAGTACTTC. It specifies CASSLGDRGYEQYF.

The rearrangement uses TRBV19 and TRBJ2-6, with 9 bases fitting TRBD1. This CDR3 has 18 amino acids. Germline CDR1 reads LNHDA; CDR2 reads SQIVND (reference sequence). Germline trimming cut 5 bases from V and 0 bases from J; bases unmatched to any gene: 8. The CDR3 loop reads CASSFPGQGYSGANVLTF. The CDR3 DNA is TGTGCCAGTAGTTTTCCGGGACAGGGATACTCTGGGGCCAACGTCCTGACTTTC.

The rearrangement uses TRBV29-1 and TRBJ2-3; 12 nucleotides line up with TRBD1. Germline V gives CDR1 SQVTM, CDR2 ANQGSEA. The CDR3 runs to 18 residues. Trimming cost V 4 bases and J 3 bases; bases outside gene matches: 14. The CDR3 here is CSVVWRDRGRVGTDTQYF. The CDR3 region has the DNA TGCAGCGTTGTATGGAGGGACAGGGGGCGAGTCGGGACAGATACGCAGTATTTT.

The CDR3 protein is CASVWENTGELFF. For the CDR3, the DNA is TGCGCCAGCGTGTGGGAAAACACCGGGGAGCTGTTTTTT. The rearrangement joins TRBV5-1 to TRBJ2-2, with D unclear. This CDR3 has 13 residues. Germline V gene sequence: CDR1 SGHRS, CDR2 YFSETQ. Trimming pared 7 bases from V and 2 bases from J, leaving 9 bases between.

This CDR3 reads CASSPGGGSGHQPQHF. In DNA, the CDR3 is TGTGCCAGCAGCCCTGGGGGAGGTTCGGGTCATCAGCCCCAGCATTTT. The chain carries TRBV7-9 and TRBJ1-5, with a tentative D call TRBD1 (5 bases). The CDR3 sequence is 16 residues long. The germline gives CDR1 SEHNR, CDR2 FQNEAQ (reference sequence). Trimming shortened V by 5 bases and J by 5 bases, and 19 bases separated the two germline ends.

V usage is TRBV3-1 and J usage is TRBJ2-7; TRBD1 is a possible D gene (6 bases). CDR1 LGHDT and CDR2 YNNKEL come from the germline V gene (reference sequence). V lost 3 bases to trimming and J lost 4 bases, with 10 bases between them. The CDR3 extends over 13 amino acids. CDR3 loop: CASSQSGQYEQYV. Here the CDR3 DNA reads TGTGCCAGCAGCCAGTCAGGACAGTACGAGCAGTACGTC.

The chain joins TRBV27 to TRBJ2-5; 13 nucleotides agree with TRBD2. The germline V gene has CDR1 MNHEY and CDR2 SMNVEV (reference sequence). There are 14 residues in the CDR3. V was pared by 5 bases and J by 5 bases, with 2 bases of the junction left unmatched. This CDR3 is CASSPGLAGETQYF. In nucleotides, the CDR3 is TGTGCCAGCAGTCCGGGACTAGCGGGGGAGACCCAGTACTTC.

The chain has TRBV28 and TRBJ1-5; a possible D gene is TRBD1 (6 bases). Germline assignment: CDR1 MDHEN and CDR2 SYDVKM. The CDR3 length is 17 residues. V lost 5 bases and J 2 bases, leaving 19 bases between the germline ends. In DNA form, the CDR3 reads TGTGCCAGCAGTCGGCGGGGACAAGCCTGGCGCAATCAGCCCCAGCATTTT. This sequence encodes CASSRRGQAWRNQPQHF. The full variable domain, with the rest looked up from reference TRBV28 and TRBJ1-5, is DVKVTQSSRYLVKRTGEKVFLECVQDMDHENMFWYRQDPGLGLRLIYFSYDVKMKEKGDIPEGYSVSREKKERFSLILESASTNQTSMYLCASSRRGQAWRNQPQHFGDGTRLSIL.

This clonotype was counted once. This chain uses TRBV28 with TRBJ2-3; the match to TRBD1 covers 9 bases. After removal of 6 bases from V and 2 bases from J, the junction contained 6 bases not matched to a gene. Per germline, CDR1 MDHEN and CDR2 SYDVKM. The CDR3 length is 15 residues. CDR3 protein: CASRPGQGFTDTQYF. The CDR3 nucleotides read TGTGCCAGCAGACCGGGACAGGGCTTCACAGATACGCAGTATTTT.

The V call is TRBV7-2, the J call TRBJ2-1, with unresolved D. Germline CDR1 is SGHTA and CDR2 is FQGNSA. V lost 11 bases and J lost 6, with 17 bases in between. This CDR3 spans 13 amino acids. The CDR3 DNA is TGTGCCCTAGATGGGCCTCCCTTCAATGAGCAGTTCTTC. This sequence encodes CALDGPPFNEQFF.

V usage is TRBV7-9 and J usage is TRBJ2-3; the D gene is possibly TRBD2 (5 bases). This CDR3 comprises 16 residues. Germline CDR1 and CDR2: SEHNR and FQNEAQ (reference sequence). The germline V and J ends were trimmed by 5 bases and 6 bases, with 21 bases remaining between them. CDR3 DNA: TGTGCCAGCAGCGGGCTCGAGCGGATCCGCGGGGATACGCAGTATTTT. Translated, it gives CASSGLERIRGDTQYF.

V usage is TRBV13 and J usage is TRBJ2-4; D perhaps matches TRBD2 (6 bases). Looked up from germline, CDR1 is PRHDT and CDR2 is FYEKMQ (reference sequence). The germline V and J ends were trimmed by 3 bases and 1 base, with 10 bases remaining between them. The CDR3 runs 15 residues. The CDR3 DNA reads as TGTGCCAGCAGCTTGGAGGGTTGGGCCAAAAACATTCAGTACTTC. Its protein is CASSLEGWAKNIQYF. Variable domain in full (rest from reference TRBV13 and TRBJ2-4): AAGVIQSPRHLIKEKRETATLKCYPIPRHDTVYWYQQGPGQDPQFLISFYEKMQSDKGSIPDRFSAQQFSDYHSELNMSSLELGDSALYFCASSLEGWAKNIQYFGAGTRLSVL.

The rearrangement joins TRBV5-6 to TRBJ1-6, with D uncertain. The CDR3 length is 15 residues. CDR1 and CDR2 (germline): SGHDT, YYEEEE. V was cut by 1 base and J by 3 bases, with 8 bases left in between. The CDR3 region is CASSLRANYNSPLHF. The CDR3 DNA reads TGTGCCAGCAGCTTGAGGGCTAACTATAATTCACCCCTCCACTTT.

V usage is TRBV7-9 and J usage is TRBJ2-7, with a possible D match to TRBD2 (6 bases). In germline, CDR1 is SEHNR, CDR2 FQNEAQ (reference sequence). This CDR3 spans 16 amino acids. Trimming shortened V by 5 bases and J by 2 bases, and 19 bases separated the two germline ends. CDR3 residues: CASSLPPGVGPYEQYV. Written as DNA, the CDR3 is TGTGCCAGCAGCCTTCCGCCGGGGGTAGGACCCTACGAGCAGTACGTC.

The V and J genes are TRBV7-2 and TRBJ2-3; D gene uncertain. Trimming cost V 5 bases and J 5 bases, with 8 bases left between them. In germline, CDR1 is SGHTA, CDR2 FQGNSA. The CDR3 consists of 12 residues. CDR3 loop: CASSPRRDTQYF. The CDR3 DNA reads TGTGCCAGCAGCCCCCGGAGAGATACGCAGTATTTT. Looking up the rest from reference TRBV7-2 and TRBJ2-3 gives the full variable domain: GAGVSQSPSNKVTEKGKDVELRCDPISGHTALYWYRQSLGQGLEFLIYFQGNSAPDKSGLPSDRFSAERTGGSVSTLTIQRTQQEDSAVYLCASSPRRDTQYFGPGTRLTVL.

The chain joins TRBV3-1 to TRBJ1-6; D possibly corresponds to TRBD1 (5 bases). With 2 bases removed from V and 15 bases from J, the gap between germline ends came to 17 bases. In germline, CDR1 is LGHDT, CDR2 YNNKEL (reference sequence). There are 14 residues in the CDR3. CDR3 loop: CASSQPRDPRDLHF. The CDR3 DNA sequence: TGTGCCAGCAGCCAACCCCGGGACCCTCGGGACCTCCACTTT.

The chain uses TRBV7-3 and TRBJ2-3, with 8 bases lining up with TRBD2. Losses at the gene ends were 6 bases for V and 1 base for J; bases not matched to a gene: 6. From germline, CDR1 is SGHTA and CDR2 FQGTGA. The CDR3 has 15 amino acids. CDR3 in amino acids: CASSFSGGGTDTQYF. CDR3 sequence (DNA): TGTGCCAGCAGTTTCTCGGGGGGGGGCACAGATACGCAGTATTTT.

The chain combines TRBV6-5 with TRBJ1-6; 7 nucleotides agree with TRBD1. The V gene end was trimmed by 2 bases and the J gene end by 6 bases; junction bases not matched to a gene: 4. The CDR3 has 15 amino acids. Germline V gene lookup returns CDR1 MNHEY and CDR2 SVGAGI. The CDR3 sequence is CASSYGTGANSPLHF. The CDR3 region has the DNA TGTGCCAGCAGTTACGGAACAGGGGCTAATTCACCCCTCCACTTT.

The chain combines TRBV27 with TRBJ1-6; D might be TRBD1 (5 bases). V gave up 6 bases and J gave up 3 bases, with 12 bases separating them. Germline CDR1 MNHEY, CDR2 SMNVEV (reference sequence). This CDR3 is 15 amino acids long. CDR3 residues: CASRVGDFYNSPLHF. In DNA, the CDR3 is TGTGCCAGCAGAGTAGGGGATTTCTATAATTCACCCCTCCACTTT.

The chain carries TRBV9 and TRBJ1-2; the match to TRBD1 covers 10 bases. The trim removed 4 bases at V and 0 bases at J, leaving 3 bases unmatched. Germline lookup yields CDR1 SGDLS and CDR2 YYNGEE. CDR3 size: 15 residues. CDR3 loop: CASSNGQGANYGYTF. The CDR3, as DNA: TGTGCCAGCAGCAACGGACAGGGGGCTAACTATGGCTACACCTTC. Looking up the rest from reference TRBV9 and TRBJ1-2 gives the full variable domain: DSGVTQTPKHLITATGQRVTLRCSPRSGDLSVYWYQQSLDQGLQFLIQYYNGEERAKGNILERFSAQQFPDLHSELNLSSLELGDSALYFCASSNGQGANYGYTFGSGTRLTVV.